The next 18 T cell receptor beta chains were all read from a single sample in a study of blood T cells in healthy people across ages (dated by TCRdb to the mid-2010s). Library creation used 5' RACE. TCRdb names Illumina HiSeq 2500 as the instrument used. The second PCR ran for roughly 6 to 11 cycles and used a J-beta primer mix along with a sample-barcoded 5' primer. The raw public data were reprocessed by TCRdb itself: fastp quality trimming at Q25, MiXCR clonotype calling, in-frame beta chains only. Rows with a matching CDR3 protein are joined into one entry that keeps the most common DNA and genes. The sample data list hundreds of thousands of distinct CDR3 sequences, and 32% of these were observed just once. The ten largest account for 15% to 19% of the sample. Sequenced input: blood. All receptors come from an elderly woman in good health. Donor details come from another sample of the same person, matched by shared clones.

Note on this clonotype: The junction and the germline gene differ at one end; a read error may be behind it. The chain couples TRBV12-3 or TRBV12-4 to TRBJ2-7, with no clear D. The CDR3 loop spans 14 amino acids. CDR3 loop: CTSSPGSRVYEQYF. DNA for the CDR3: TGTACCAGCAGTCCTGGCTCGCGCGTCTACGAGCAGTACTTC.

Comments on this clonotype: With a much larger clone just one base away, this may be a read error. The chain couples TRBV7-9 to TRBJ2-5; D unresolved. Germline CDR1 is SEHNR and CDR2 is FQNEAQ (reference sequence). The CDR3 sequence is 15 residues long. The CDR3 loop is CSSSLTSSVSETQYF. The DNA for the CDR3 is TGTTCCAGCAGCTTAACCTCCTCGGTCTCAGAGACCCAGTACTTC. Looking up the rest from reference TRBV7-9 and TRBJ2-5 gives the full variable domain: DTGVSQNPRHKITKRGQNVTFRCDPISEHNRLYWYRQTLGQGPEFLTYFQNEAQLEKSRLLSDRFSAERPKGSFSTLEIQRTEQGDSAMYLCSSSLTSSVSETQYFGPGTRLLVL.

The chain joins TRBV28 to TRBJ1-5; D is unclear. This CDR3 region has 12 residues. Trimming stripped 3 bases from V and 6 bases from J, with 6 bases between. Germline V gene lookup returns CDR1 MDHEN and CDR2 SYDVKM. As DNA, the CDR3 is TGTGCCAGCAGTTTTTATAGTCAGCCCCAGCATTTT. Translation gives CASSFYSQPQHF.

The sample holds many counts of this clonotype. The chain joins TRBV6-5 to TRBJ2-5; the D is unclear. Trimming stripped 2 bases from V and 6 bases from J, with 10 bases between. Germline CDR1 and CDR2: MNHEY and SVGAGI. The CDR3 extends over 13 amino acids. This CDR3 is CASSYGQEQTQYF. The CDR3 DNA is TGTGCCAGCAGTTACGGGCAGGAACAGACCCAGTACTTC.

This rearrangement joins TRBV5-1 to TRBJ1-1; tentatively, D is TRBD1 (6 bases). Trimming pared 0 bases from V and 0 bases from J, leaving 12 bases between. The CDR3 extends over 16 amino acids. Germline V CDR1 and CDR2: SGHRS, YFSETQ. The CDR3 reads CASSLAGQPMNTEAFF. CDR3 coding DNA: TGCGCCAGCAGCTTGGCCGGACAGCCCATGAACACTGAAGCTTTCTTT.

This clonotype was counted at least ten times. V usage is TRBV7-2 and J usage is TRBJ1-6, with D unresolved. Germline CDR1 is SGHTA and CDR2 is FQGNSA. CDR3 length: 14 residues. V was shortened by 1 base and J by 4 bases, with 5 bases between the two germline ends. CDR3 residues: CASSLDGYNSPLHF. The CDR3 DNA sequence: TGTGCCAGCAGCTTAGACGGGTATAATTCACCCCTCCACTTT.

The chain combines TRBV24-1 with TRBJ2-1, with D perhaps TRBD1 or TRBD2 (5 bases each). With 5 bases removed from V and 7 bases from J, the gap between germline ends came to 17 bases. Germline V gene sequence: CDR1 KGHDR, CDR2 SFDVKD. The length of the CDR3 is 15 residues. CDR3 amino acids: CATSAPTTKGNEQFF. CDR3 bases: TGTGCCACCAGTGCCCCAACGACTAAGGGGAATGAGCAGTTCTTC.

The CDR3 DNA sequence: TGTGCCAGCAGCCACCGGGACAGGGGGCTAAGTGAGACCCAGTACTTC. It encodes CASSHRDRGLSETQYF. The J gene is TRBJ2-5, the V gene TRBV3-1; the match to TRBD1 covers 12 bases. Germline CDR1 and CDR2: LGHDT and YNNKEL (reference sequence). After removal of 3 bases from V and 5 bases from J, the junction contained 7 bases not matched to a gene. CDR3 length: 16 residues.

This clonotype has a handful of counts. V usage is TRBV24-1 and J usage is TRBJ1-2; D not resolved. Germline V gene lookup returns CDR1 KGHDR and CDR2 SFDVKD. CDR3 length equals 12 residues. Trimming removed 8 bases from V and 7 bases from J, with 13 bases in between. Written as DNA, the CDR3 is TGTGCCACCACGGCGGGAATCTGTGGCTACACCTTC. This codes for CATTAGICGYTF.

The chain has TRBV9 and TRBJ1-2; the match to TRBD1 covers 9 bases. The CDR3 contains 15 residues. CDR1 SGDLS and CDR2 YYNGEE come from the germline V gene. V lost 0 bases to trimming and J lost 4 bases; unmatched junction nucleotides: 4. The chain's CDR3 is CASSVGDRASYGYTF. The CDR3 coding sequence is TGTGCCAGCAGCGTAGGGGACAGGGCGTCCTATGGCTACACCTTC. The whole variable domain, remainder taken from reference TRBV9 and TRBJ1-2, is DSGVTQTPKHLITATGQRVTLRCSPRSGDLSVYWYQQSLDQGLQFLIQYYNGEERAKGNILERFSAQQFPDLHSELNLSSLELGDSALYFCASSVGDRASYGYTFGSGTRLTVV.

This clonotype has more than one count but fewer than ten. This clone may be a read error of a much larger clone one base away. The rearrangement uses TRBV28 and TRBJ2-1; 9 positions match TRBD1. The length of the CDR3 is 15 residues. V gave up 6 bases and J gave up 9 bases; unmatched junction bases: 12. Germline V lookup: CDR1 MDHEN, CDR2 SYDVKM. CDR3 sequence: CASRPPGQGLGEQFF. CDR3 coding DNA: TGTGCCAGCAGGCCTCCGGGACAGGGTTTGGGTGAGCAGTTCTTC.

This clonotype came up many times. The chain recombines TRBV12-3 or TRBV12-4 with TRBJ2-1; 7 nucleotides agree with TRBD2. Trimming cost V 5 bases and J 0 bases; bases outside gene matches: 4. The CDR3 is 15 amino acids. The DNA for the CDR3 is TGTGCCAGCAGTCCCGGGGGGTTCTCCTACAATGAGCAGTTCTTC. Translated: CASSPGGFSYNEQFF.

V and J are TRBV12-3 or TRBV12-4 and TRBJ2-3; D uncertain. V dropped 6 bases and J dropped 2 bases, with 15 bases sitting between them. The CDR3 sequence is 15 residues long. The CDR3 protein is CASSQDGRTTDTQYF. In DNA, the CDR3 is TGTGCCAGCAGCCAAGATGGGCGGACCACAGATACGCAGTATTTT.

This clonotype was counted once. The chain couples TRBV6-1 to TRBJ2-6, with a weak D call TRBD1 (5 bases). V was trimmed by 4 bases and J by 1 base, leaving 14 bases between them. Germline lookup yields CDR1 MNHNS and CDR2 SASEGT. The CDR3 length is 17 residues. Here the CDR3 reads CASSGTTVQSGANVLTF. In DNA form, the CDR3 reads TGTGCCAGCAGTGGTACGACAGTACAATCTGGGGCCAACGTCCTGACTTTC.

This clonotype was recorded many times. The chain employs TRBV7-2 and TRBJ2-5, with 13 nucleotides matching TRBD2. The CDR3 totals 16 residues. Per the germline V gene, CDR1 is SGHTA and CDR2 is FQGNSA. V was pared by 5 bases and J by 5 bases, with 8 bases of the junction left unmatched. Here the CDR3 reads CASSGRLAGGSETQYF. In nucleotides, the CDR3 is TGTGCCAGCAGCGGAAGACTAGCGGGGGGTTCGGAGACCCAGTACTTC.

This chain links TRBV19 with TRBJ1-1; a weak D match, TRBD1 (5 bases). CDR1 and CDR2 (germline): LNHDA, SQIVND (reference sequence). With 6 bases removed from V and 8 bases from J, the gap between germline ends came to 22 bases. CDR3 length: 15 residues. The CDR3 DNA is TGTGCCAGTAGCGGACAAGGCGGGTTCGCAAAGGAAGCTTTCTTT. This sequence encodes CASSGQGGFAKEAFF. The complete variable domain, with remaining parts taken from reference TRBV19 and TRBJ1-1, reads DGGITQSPKYLFRKEGQNVTLSCEQNLNHDAMYWYRQDPGQGLRLIYYSQIVNDFQKGDIAEGYSVSREKKESFPLTVTSAQKNPTAFYLCASSGQGGFAKEAFFGQGTRLTVV.

This clonotype was counted ten times or more. The chain carries TRBV12-3 or TRBV12-4 and TRBJ2-2; tentatively, D is TRBD2 (6 bases). The CDR3 totals 13 residues. The V end lost 3 bases, the J end lost 7 bases, and 9 bases lay between the germline ends. For the CDR3, the DNA is TGTGCCAGCAGTTTGGGAGGACACGGGGAGCTGTTTTTT. Protein: CASSLGGHGELFF.

In this sample, this clonotype turned up many times. V usage is TRBV9 and J usage is TRBJ2-3, with TRBD2 identical over 12 bases. The CDR3 totals 16 residues. Per the germline V gene, CDR1 is SGDLS and CDR2 is YYNGEE. Trimming removed 0 bases from V and 5 bases from J; junction bases left unmatched: 4. Here the CDR3 reads CASSVVLAGGGDTQYF. The CDR3 region has the DNA TGTGCCAGCAGCGTAGTACTAGCGGGGGGCGGAGATACGCAGTATTTT.